These T cell receptor beta chains were read from a single sample in a study of T cell responses to AZD1222 COVID-19 vaccine. TCRdb's table, derived via immunoSEQ multiplex PCR, lists solely in-frame clones and lacks some. The profile covers some 73,000 clones, with approximately 92% appearing a single time and 9% to 9.5% taken by the ten largest. The sequencing used peripheral blood, collected 28 days after the second AZD1222 dose. These receptors all come from an adult who received the AZD1222 COVID-19 vaccine. The CDR3 runs from the conserved cysteine through the conserved F or W. D genes are given only for firm matches. Clone size is stated in some rows and not others, as once, few, many or a class when expanded.

D gene,V gene,clone size,J gene,CDR3 DNA,CDR3 protein
.,TRBV14,.,TRBJ2-1,TGTGCCAGCAGCCTAGTTGTTCAGGATGAGCAGTTCTTC,CASSLVVQDEQFF
.,TRBV29-1,.,TRBJ1-2,TGCAGCGTTGACCCAGGGGAAAACTATGGCTACACCTTC,CSVDPGENYGYTF
TRBD1,TRBV5-1,once,TRBJ1-6,TGCGCCAGCAGCTTCGGACAGGGGGAGTCACCCCTCCACTTT,CASSFGQGESPLHF
TRBD1,TRBV5-4,.,TRBJ2-1,TGTGCCAGCAGCTTAGGACAGGGCGACGGCAATGAGCAGTTCTTC,CASSLGQGDGNEQFF
.,TRBV5-6,.,TRBJ2-2,TGTGCCAGCAGCTTGGTCGCACGGAACACCGGGGAGCTGTTTTTT,CASSLVARNTGELFF
.,TRBV5-1,.,TRBJ2-1,TGCGCCAGCAGCTCACAGGGCAATGAGCAGTTCTTC,CASSSQGNEQFF
.,TRBV6-5,.,TRBJ2-2,TGTGCCAGCAGTCCGAGGGAGCACGGGGAGCTGTTTTTT,CASSPREHGELFF
.,TRBV25-1,.,TRBJ1-5,TGTGCCAGCAGTGAATTCGGCACCTATCAGCCCCAGCATTTT,CASSEFGTYQPQHF
TRBD1,TRBV10-1,.,TRBJ1-5,TGCGCCAGGAGTGAGAGACAGGGGTGTGGTAGTGAGTTTTATAGCAATCAGCCCCAGCATTTT,CARSERQGCGSEFYSNQPQHF
.,TRBV19,.,TRBJ1-2,TGTGCCAGTAGTATAGCGTCAGACATCCCTATCGAGGCCTTC,CASSIASDIPIEAF
.,TRBV15,.,TRBJ1-4,TGTGCCACCAGGCACTCTGGACCGAGTGAAAAACTGTTTTTT,CATRHSGPSEKLFF
TRBD1,TRBV5-4,.,TRBJ2-2,TGTGCCAGCACCATCGGACAGGGACCGAACACCGGGGAGCTGTTTTTT,CASTIGQGPNTGELFF
.,TRBV27,few,TRBJ2-1,TGTGCCAGCAGGGCCGGGGGACGGGAGCAGTTCTTC,CASRAGGREQFF
TRBD1,TRBV5-5,.,TRBJ1-2,TGTGCCAGCAGCTTGGCCGGGACAGCTAACTATGGCTACACCTTC,CASSLAGTANYGYTF
.,TRBV19,.,TRBJ1-2,TGTGCCAGTAGTATAGGACGGGGAACTAACTATGGCTACACCTTC,CASSIGRGTNYGYTF
.,TRBV19,.,TRBJ1-4,TGTGCCAGTAGTAGCGGGACCTCCAATGAAAAACTGTTTTTT,CASSSGTSNEKLFF
.,TRBV7-9,once,TRBJ2-5,TGTGCCAGCAGCAAAGCGGCTGCGAGGGAGACCCAGTACTTC,CASSKAAARETQYF
.,TRBV7-9,.,TRBJ2-5,TGTGCCAGTCACGACTGGCCCCGGGCAGAGACCCAGTACTTC,CASHDWPRAETQYF
.,TRBV5-1,.,TRBJ2-2,TGCGCCAGCAGCTTGGGGTCCCTCAGTACCGGGGAGCTGTTTTTT,CASSLGSLSTGELFF
.,TRBV5-1,.,TRBJ2-3,TGCGCCTCAAGGGGGGTAGCCGGGTTCACAGATACGCAGTATTTT,CASRGVAGFTDTQYF
TRBD2,TRBV4-1,.,TRBJ2-1,TGCGCCAGCAGCCAAACTAGCGGCTCCTACAATGAGCAGTTCTTC,CASSQTSGSYNEQFF
TRBD1,TRBV7-3,.,TRBJ2-1,TGTGCCAGCAGCTCAACCGGGACAGGGTCCTACAATGAGCAGTTCTTC,CASSSTGTGSYNEQFF
TRBD1,TRBV10-3,.,TRBJ2-5,TGTGCCATCAGTGAGTCGCGGGGACAGGGGGCCGGTGAGACCCAGTACTTC,CAISESRGQGAGETQYF
.,TRBV5-4,.,TRBJ2-3,TGTGCCAGCAGCTTGGGCTGGGGGCCAGATACGCAGTATTTT,CASSLGWGPDTQYF
.,TRBV28,once,TRBJ1-2,TGTGCCAGCAGTTCCCGGCCTTTCGACTATGGCTACACCTTC,CASSSRPFDYGYTF